The 15 T cell receptor beta chains presented below share a single source sample, sequenced in a study of blood T cell repertoires in COVID-19. TCRdb keeps only in-frame clones here, not all; method: immunoSEQ multiplex PCR. The sample yields some 380,000 clones, approximately 88% seen once. Sequencing used PBMCs or T cells enriched from blood (not recorded which). These TCRs come from a woman between 35 and 50 years old with acute COVID-19.

The CDR3 region has the DNA TGTGCCAGTAGTAGCTCCGGAGGGTCTGGCTACACCTTC. Its translation is CASSSSGGSGYTF. V and J are TRBV19 and TRBJ1-2; D is ambiguous. Germline-derived CDR1 and CDR2 are LNHDA and SQIVND (reference sequence). This CDR3 has 13 residues. V was pared by 4 bases and J by 7 bases, with 13 bases between.

The chain carries TRBV20-1 and TRBJ1-4, with no clear D. The CDR3 spans 12 residues. Deletions cut 3 bases from V and 5 bases from J, with 7 bases between. Germline values: CDR1 DFQATT, CDR2 SNEGSKA (reference sequence). CDR3 sequence (DNA): TGCAGTGCTAGTAACGGGAATGAAAAACTGTTTTTT. Encoded protein: CSASNGNEKLFF.

This clone was detected once. CDR3 in amino acids: CASSPRLGQGRGNYGYTF. In DNA, the CDR3 is TGTGCCAGCAGTCCACGACTGGGACAGGGGCGCGGTAACTATGGCTACACCTTC. This sequence joins TRBV3-1 (or the pseudogene TRBV3-2) and TRBJ1-2, with 10 positions matching TRBD1. CDR1 is LGHDT and CDR2 is YNNKEL in the germline V gene (reference sequence). V was pared by 6 bases and J by 1 base, with 14 bases of the junction left unmatched. The CDR3 loop spans 18 amino acids.

The chain recombines TRBV12-3 or TRBV12-4 with TRBJ1-3; possibly TRBD1 for D (5 bases). The CDR3 runs 13 residues. V lost 5 bases and J lost 4, with 9 bases in between. The CDR3 region has the DNA TGTGCCAGCAGTGATCAGGGAGGAAACACCATATATTTT. Translated: CASSDQGGNTIYF.

The gene calls are TRBV3-1 (or the pseudogene TRBV3-2) and TRBJ1-1; D might be TRBD1 (6 bases). The CDR3 spans 15 residues. Germline loops: CDR1 LGHDT, CDR2 YNNKEL (reference sequence). V was trimmed by 5 bases and J by 4 bases, leaving 17 bases between them. For the CDR3, the DNA is TGTGCCAGCAGCTTAAGGGGGGGGCCTGGCACTGAAGCTTTCTTT. Translation: CASSLRGGPGTEAFF.

This chain connects TRBV9 to TRBJ2-1; possible D gene TRBD1, 6 bases. Germline V gene sequence: CDR1 SGDLS, CDR2 YYNGEE. Deletions cut 4 bases from V and 5 bases from J, with 13 bases between. This CDR3 comprises 14 residues. The CDR3 DNA is TGTGCCAGCAGCTCCGACAGGTTTAACAATGAGCAGTTCTTC. Residues: CASSSDRFNNEQFF.

V usage is TRBV4-1 and J usage is TRBJ1-1; 9 bases fit TRBD1. The germline CDR1 and CDR2 sequences are MGHRA and YSYEKL. The CDR3 consists of 16 residues. V shed 3 bases and J 5 bases; nucleotides not matched to a gene: 10. The CDR3 spells CASSQLQGAGRTEAFF. Here the CDR3 DNA reads TGCGCCAGCAGCCAGCTACAGGGGGCAGGGAGAACTGAAGCTTTCTTT.

This chain connects TRBV29-1 to TRBJ1-1, with 7 nucleotides matching TRBD1. Germline V gene lookup returns CDR1 SQVTM and CDR2 ANQGSEA. This CDR3 has 14 residues. V gave up 7 bases and J gave up 1 base; unmatched junction bases: 9. The CDR3 region has the DNA TGCAGCGGAAAACCGGGACAGAAGAACACTGAAGCTTTCTTT. It encodes CSGKPGQKNTEAFF.

The rearrangement uses TRBV2 and TRBJ2-1, with 7 bases identical to TRBD2. The CDR3 length is 15 residues. Per germline, CDR1 SNHLY and CDR2 FYNNEI. With V trimmed by 4 bases and J by 6 bases, 9 bases remained unmatched. The CDR3 nucleotides are TGTGCCAGCAGTGCAGTGACTAGCACTCCCAATGAGCAGTTCTTC. This gives the protein CASSAVTSTPNEQFF.

The V gene is TRBV7-6, the J gene TRBJ1-5; the D is unclear. The CDR3 runs to 16 residues. CDR1 SGHVS and CDR2 FNYEAQ come from the germline V gene. The V and J ends lost 5 bases and 2 bases respectively, with 16 bases between them. The CDR3 DNA reads as TGTGCCAGCAGCCCCAGCGGACGGGGAGGCAATCAGCCCCAGCATTTT. Its translation is CASSPSGRGGNQPQHF.

The chain links TRBV5-1 to TRBJ2-1; tentatively, D is TRBD2 (5 bases). Germline V lookup: CDR1 SGHRS, CDR2 YFSETQ. V was clipped by 0 bases and J by 3 bases, with 16 bases between them. This CDR3 spans 17 amino acids. The CDR3 DNA follows: TGCGCCAGCAGCTTGGCAATTGGGAGTGCTAGCTACAATGAGCAGTTCTTC. Protein product: CASSLAIGSASYNEQFF.

The V call is TRBV6-5, the J call TRBJ1-1, with D possibly TRBD1 on 5 matching bases. The germline V gene encodes CDR1 MNHEY and CDR2 SVGAGI. The V and J ends lost 1 base and 5 bases respectively, with 14 bases between them. The CDR3 runs to 15 residues. The CDR3 bases are TGTGCCAGCAGTTACTACGTCGGGGGGGGGACTGAAGCTTTCTTT. This encodes CASSYYVGGGTEAFF.

The chain uses TRBV6-6 and TRBJ1-1; 12 bases are shared with TRBD1. Unmatched junction bases numbered 10, after V lost 7 bases and J lost 7 bases. The CDR3 is 15 residues long. CDR1 MNHNY and CDR2 SVGAGI come from the germline V gene (reference sequence). CDR3 amino acids: CASIPSGQGAREAFF. DNA of the CDR3: TGTGCCAGCATTCCATCGGGACAGGGGGCCCGTGAAGCTTTCTTT.

The genes are TRBV6-1 and TRBJ1-1; 7 nucleotides agree with TRBD1. V trimming: 1 base; J trimming: 1 base; junction bases outside the gene matches: 0. In germline, CDR1 is MNHNS, CDR2 SASEGT. CDR3 length: 14 residues. CDR3 loop: CASSEGQGNTEAFF. The CDR3 region has the DNA TGTGCCAGCAGTGAAGGACAGGGGAACACTGAAGCTTTCTTT.

The count of this clone is one. Other DNA sequences in the same sample also yield this CDR3. The chain is built from TRBV19 and TRBJ1-2; possible D gene TRBD1, 5 bases. Germline V CDR1 and CDR2: LNHDA, SQIVND (reference sequence). The V and J ends lost 4 bases and 4 bases respectively, with 13 bases between them. The CDR3 sequence is 14 residues long. The CDR3 loop is CASSTQGGGYGYTF. As DNA, the CDR3 is TGTGCCAGTAGTACCCAGGGAGGAGGCTATGGCTACACCTTC.